This T cell receptor beta chain was documented in a study of siplizumab effects on memory and regulatory T cells (dated by TCRdb to 2018 to 2020). With respect to the entire study: The study looked at the effect of siplizumab, an anti-CD2 antibody, on alloreactive T-cell subsets in allogeneic mixed lymphocyte reactions made from human PBMCs.

The CDR3 starts with the cysteine, ends with the phenylalanine, and has 14 residues. This entry keeps only the CDR3 DNA: 42 bases, framed from base 1. The V end gives up 1 base and the J end 5 bases, leaving 1 base in the junction not matched to a gene. The germline V gene specifies SGHTA as CDR1 and FQGNSA as CDR2. Broader findings and caveats from the paper: The cumulative frequency of alloreactive sequences traceable to unstimulated CD4+ memory T cells was significantly reduced by siplizumab. Sequences below about 10^-5 frequency were poorly captured, so only a minor fraction of alloreactive clones could be mapped to unstimulated subsets. Whether proliferating Tregs from siplizumab cultures actually had suppressive function was not functionally confirmed. Unstimulated naive T cells appeared to be more diverse than memory T cells, and naive cells seemed to make a substantial contribution to the alloresponse. Among mappable alloreactive CD4+ clones, the Treg-derived fraction averaged around 63% with siplizumab versus 25% to 30% in control reactions. For roughly 75-95% of proliferating CD4+ or CD8+ clones, no naive or memory phenotype could be assigned.

Notes on this clone: The antigen it recognizes is unknown. No clone much larger than this one lies a single base away; base qualities are absent.

Sorted unstimulated T cells and proliferating T cells recovered from mixed lymphocyte reactions were subjected to TCRbeta CDR3 sequencing. Fresh whole blood from fewer than 11 HLA-typed healthy donors was used to isolate PBMCs. Unstimulated CD4+ non-regulatory T cells were FACS-sorted to map the origin of alloreactive clones. Libraries were prepared through the immunoSEQ multiplex PCR assay. Each sample had 90,000 to 100,000 TCR templates assayed by the deep sequencing platform. Genomic DNA extracted from sorted T cells was the material used for TCRbeta CDR3 sequencing. The authors' pipeline ran thus. The R programming language was used for clonal analysis of TCRbeta CDR3 data. Unstimulated samples were compared with post-reaction CFSE-low samples to define alloreactive CD4+ and CD8+ clones. Regulatory or non-regulatory origin was assigned to alloreactive CD4+ clones by matching of sequences to sorted unstimulated Treg and non-Treg repertoires. Sourced from immuneACCESS, this table was stored by TCRdb with only in-frame sequences that have V and J called. A share of the clones is absent; for the studies checked, an unresolved V gene accounts for under half, and the remainder has no known explanation. The V and J calls and the clone size are those of that table, but D and trimming were determined from the DNA. The sample data list tens of thousands of clones, and approximately 95% of these were observed just once. The ten largest account for around 0.3% of the sample.

Sequencing was done on a sample of non-Treg CD4+ T cells sorted from blood. What the cell subset or site label conveys for this sample: FACS-sorted unstimulated CD4+ non-regulatory T cells. The V gene is TRBV7-2 and the J gene is TRBJ1-2; 10 central bases correspond to TRBD1. The sequence was obtained from a human donor in good health. Here is the DNA: TGTGCCAGCAGCTTAGGACAGGGGGCTTATGGCTACACCTTC. This encodes CASSLGQGAYGYTF. Beyond the CDR3, the reference TRBV7-2 and TRBJ1-2 genes provide the residues; the full variable domain reads: GAGVSQSPSNKVTEKGKDVELRCDPISGHTALYWYRQSLGQGLEFLIYFQGNSAPDKSGLPSDRFSAERTGGSVSTLTIQRTQQEDSAVYLCASSLGQGAYGYTFGSGTRLTVV.